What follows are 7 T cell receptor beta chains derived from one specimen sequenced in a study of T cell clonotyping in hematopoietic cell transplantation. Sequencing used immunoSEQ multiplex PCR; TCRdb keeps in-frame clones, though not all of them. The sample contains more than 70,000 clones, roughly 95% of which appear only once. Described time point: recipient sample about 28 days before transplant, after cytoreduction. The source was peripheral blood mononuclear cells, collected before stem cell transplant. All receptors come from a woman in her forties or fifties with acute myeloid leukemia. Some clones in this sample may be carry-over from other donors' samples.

The CDR3 DNA reads TGTGCCAGTAGTTTCGGGGATCTTGATCAGCCCCAGCATTTT. This gives the protein CASSFGDLDQPQHF. The genes are TRBV19 and TRBJ1-5; D unclear. Germline CDR1 and CDR2: LNHDA and SQIVND (reference sequence). CDR3 length: 14 amino acids. V gave up 5 bases and J gave up 5 bases, with 13 bases separating them.

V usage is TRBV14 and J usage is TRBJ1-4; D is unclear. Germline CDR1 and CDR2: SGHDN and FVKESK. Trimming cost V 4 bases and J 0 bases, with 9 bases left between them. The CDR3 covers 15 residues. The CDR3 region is CASSLGGPTNEKLFF. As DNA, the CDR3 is TGTGCCAGCAGCCTAGGAGGTCCAACTAATGAAAAACTGTTTTTT.

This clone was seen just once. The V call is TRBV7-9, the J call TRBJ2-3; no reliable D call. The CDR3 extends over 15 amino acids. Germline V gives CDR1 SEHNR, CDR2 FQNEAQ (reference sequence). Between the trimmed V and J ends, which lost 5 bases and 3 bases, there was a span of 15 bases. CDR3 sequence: CASSLSGIRTDTQYF. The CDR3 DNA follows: TGTGCCAGCAGCCTATCTGGGATTCGGACAGATACGCAGTATTTT.

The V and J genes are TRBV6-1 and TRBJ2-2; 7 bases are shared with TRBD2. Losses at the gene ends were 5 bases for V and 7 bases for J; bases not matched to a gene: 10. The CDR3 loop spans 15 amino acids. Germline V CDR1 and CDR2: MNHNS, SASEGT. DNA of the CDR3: TGTGCCAGCAGTAACACCAGGGAGGGTGGCGGGGAGCTGTTTTTT. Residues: CASSNTREGGGELFF.

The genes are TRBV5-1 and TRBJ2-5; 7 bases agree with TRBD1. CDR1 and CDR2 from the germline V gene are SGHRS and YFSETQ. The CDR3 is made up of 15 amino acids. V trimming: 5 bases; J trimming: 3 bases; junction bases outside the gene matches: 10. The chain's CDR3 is CASRKLPGGEETQYF. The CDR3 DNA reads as TGCGCCAGCAGAAAACTACCAGGGGGAGAAGAGACCCAGTACTTC. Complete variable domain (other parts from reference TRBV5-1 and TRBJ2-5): KAGVTQTPRYLIKTRGQQVTLSCSPISGHRSVSWYQQTPGQGLQFLFEYFSETQRNKGNFPGRFSGRQFSNSRSEMNVSTLELGDSALYLCASRKLPGGEETQYFGPGTRLLVL.

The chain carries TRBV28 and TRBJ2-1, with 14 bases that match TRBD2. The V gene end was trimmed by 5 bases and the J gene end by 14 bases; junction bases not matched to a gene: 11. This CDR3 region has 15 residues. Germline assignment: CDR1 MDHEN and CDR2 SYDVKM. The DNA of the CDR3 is TGTGCCAGCAGTGCCCGGACTAGCGGGAGGAGGAGGGAGTTCTTC. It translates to CASSARTSGRRREFF.

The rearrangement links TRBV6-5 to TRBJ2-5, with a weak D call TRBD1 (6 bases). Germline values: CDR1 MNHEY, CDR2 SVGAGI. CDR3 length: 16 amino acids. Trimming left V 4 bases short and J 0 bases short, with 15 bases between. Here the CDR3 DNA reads TGTGCCAGCAGTTCACCTTACAGGGAAAACCAAGAGACCCAGTACTTC. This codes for CASSSPYRENQETQYF.